This TCR beta chain was observed in a study of T-cell reconstitution after alpha-beta-depleted transplantation in children. Overall study results and limits: Surviving recipient T cells and thymic progenitors produced the high day-60 TCRbeta diversity seen in some patients. About two months after transplant, alpha-beta T cells reportedly came from several hundred expanded graft clones. A year post-transplant, T-cell counts and diversity derived mostly from newly produced T cells.

Regarding this clonotype: Its target is not known.

V was pared by 6 bases and J by 0 bases, with 12 bases between. The CDR3 extends over 15 amino acids. It was with unique molecular identifiers that the TCRbeta library was prepared. TCRdb reanalysed the PCR reads using MiXCR and keeps one entry per CDR3 protein. The top ten hold roughly a third of the sample, which has more than 200,000 distinct CDR3 sequences, about 8.7% seen once. The chain links TRBV12-3 or TRBV12-4 to TRBJ1-5; D might be TRBD1 (6 bases). The source is a male patient between 2 and 10 years old who had a stem cell transplant for acute myeloid leukemia, so the T cells may come from the graft donor. This specimen consisted of PBMCs, mostly from graft donor cells, obtained 360 days after TCRalphabeta/CD19-depleted stem cell transplant. The DNA for the CDR3 is TGTGCCAGCAGCCCAAGGGGGGGTAGCAATCAGCCCCAGCATTTT. It is translated as CASSPRGGSNQPQHF.